The 17 T cell receptor beta chains in this list originate from one sample, sequenced in a study of CDR3 diversity in severe acne. TCRdb independently ran MiXCR on the PCR reads; one entry per CDR3 protein. In the table there are about 98,000 distinct CDR3 sequences, approximately 47% of which are singletons. Material for sequencing was blood. The source of these receptors is a male donor with acne.

A word on this clonotype: A junction boundary mismatches the germline segment, possibly from a read error. V usage is TRBV5-1 and J usage is TRBJ2-2; TRBD1 matches 7 bases. CDR3 length: 15 amino acids. Germline CDR1 and CDR2: SGHRS and YFSETQ. In DNA, the CDR3 is TGCACCAGCAGCCAGCGGCAGGGGGAGACCGGGGAGCTGTTTTTT. As protein: CTSSQRQGETGELFF.

The V call is TRBV29-1, the J call TRBJ2-7, with 9 bases identical to TRBD2. In germline, CDR1 is SQVTM, CDR2 ANQGSEA. Trimming removed 4 bases from V and 6 bases from J; junction bases left unmatched: 4. This CDR3 region has 12 residues. CDR3 protein: CSVVSGRFEQYF. Here the CDR3 DNA reads TGCAGCGTTGTAAGCGGGAGGTTCGAGCAGTACTTC.

The V call is TRBV24-1, the J call TRBJ2-2, with a tentative D call TRBD1 (5 bases). The germline V and J ends were trimmed by 4 bases and 2 bases, with 10 bases remaining between them. There are 15 residues in the CDR3. Germline loops: CDR1 KGHDR, CDR2 SFDVKD. The CDR3 sequence is CATSDLDRNTGELFF. The CDR3 coding sequence is TGTGCCACCAGTGACCTAGACAGAAACACCGGGGAGCTGTTTTTT.

The rearrangement joins TRBV7-9 to TRBJ2-1; 8 positions agree with TRBD2. The length of the CDR3 is 16 residues. Per germline, CDR1 SEHNR and CDR2 FQNEAQ (reference sequence). The trim removed 5 bases at V and 10 bases at J, leaving 16 bases unmatched. The DNA of the CDR3 is TGTGCCAGCAGCCTGGGGCCGGGACTAGGTTGCAACGAGCAGTTCTTC. It is translated as CASSLGPGLGCNEQFF.

This clonotype was seen a few times. The V and J genes are TRBV20-1 and TRBJ2-5; TRBD2 aligns across 14 bases. The germline gives CDR1 DFQATT, CDR2 SNEGSKA (reference sequence). Germline trimming cut 4 bases from V and 5 bases from J; bases unmatched to any gene: 15. This CDR3 has 18 amino acids. For the CDR3, the DNA is TGCAGTGCTAAAAGACAGATACGGACTAGCGGGAGGCTGGAGACCCAGTACTTC. The encoded protein is CSAKRQIRTSGRLETQYF.

The rearrangement links TRBV30 to TRBJ1-2; D gene unclear. CDR1 GTSNPN and CDR2 SVGIG come from the germline V gene (reference sequence). The CDR3 is 14 amino acids. The V end was cut by 1 base, the J end by 2 bases, with 11 bases between. The CDR3 sequence is CAWSDPGPNYGYTF. CDR3 nucleotides: TGTGCCTGGAGTGACCCCGGGCCCAACTATGGCTACACCTTC.

The rearrangement uses TRBV12-3 or TRBV12-4 and TRBJ2-2, with 7 nucleotides matching TRBD1. V gave up 5 bases and J gave up 3 bases; unmatched junction bases: 15. CDR3 length: 18 residues. CDR3 sequence: CASSPENRGQVHTGELFF. The CDR3, as DNA: TGTGCCAGCAGTCCTGAAAACAGGGGCCAAGTGCACACCGGGGAGCTGTTTTTT.

This clonotype has more than one count but fewer than ten. The chain couples TRBV29-1 to TRBJ2-6; D is ambiguous. Germline assignment: CDR1 SQVTM and CDR2 ANQGSEA. The CDR3 runs to 16 residues. V was shortened by 4 bases and J by 0 bases, with 13 bases between the two germline ends. The CDR3 DNA is TGCAGCGTTGCCGTCGAGCGCCTCTCTGGGGCCAACGTCCTGACTTTC. This sequence encodes CSVAVERLSGANVLTF.

The table lists this clonotype with a few counts. The chain recombines TRBV19 with TRBJ1-1; D is perhaps TRBD1 (6 bases). V was shortened by 6 bases and J by 0 bases, with 11 bases between the two germline ends. This CDR3 region has 14 residues. Germline-derived CDR1 and CDR2 are LNHDA and SQIVND (reference sequence). The CDR3 reads CASSDRFVNTEAFF. The CDR3, as DNA: TGTGCCAGTAGCGACAGGTTCGTGAACACTGAAGCTTTCTTT.

This clonotype was observed many times. The chain links TRBV6-4 to TRBJ1-6; perhaps TRBD1 as D (5 bases). Per germline, CDR1 MRHNA and CDR2 SNTAGT. The ends were cut back, 3 bases at V and 7 bases at J, with 10 bases in the middle. The length of the CDR3 is 14 residues. CDR3 protein: CASSEFRGNSPLHF. In DNA, the CDR3 is TGTGCCAGCAGTGAGTTCCGGGGGAATTCACCCCTCCACTTT.

The chain combines TRBV7-6 with TRBJ2-7, with 11 nucleotides matching TRBD1. Germline V gene lookup returns CDR1 SGHVS and CDR2 FNYEAQ. This CDR3 has 14 residues. V was pared by 5 bases and J by 6 bases, with 6 bases of the junction left unmatched. Written as DNA, the CDR3 is TGTGCCAGCAGCACAGGACAGGGGGCGGGCGAGCAGTACTTC. It encodes CASSTGQGAGEQYF.

Remarks on this clonotype: No conserved phenylalanine or tryptophan is present at the end of the CDR3, so a read error is the likely explanation. CDR3 in amino acids: CASSMTRTGLSGANVLTY. The CDR3 nucleotides are TGTGCCAGCAGCATGACCAGGACAGGGCTCTCCGGGGCCAACGTCCTGACTTAC. The chain combines TRBV7-8 with TRBJ2-6, with 8 nucleotides matching TRBD1. V lost 5 bases, J lost 4 bases, and 13 bases stayed unmatched. The germline V gene has CDR1 SGHVS and CDR2 FQNEAQ. CDR3 length equals 18 residues.

Notes on this clonotype: A much larger clone differs by one base, so this may be a read error. This chain connects TRBV5-1 to TRBJ1-2; tentative D call: TRBD1 (5 bases). CDR1 SGHRS and CDR2 YFSETQ come from the germline V gene. V was shortened by 4 bases and J by 9 bases, with 22 bases between the two germline ends. The CDR3 has 15 amino acids. The CDR3 is CASSPRLGRGSSYTF. The CDR3 bases are TGCGCCAGCAGCCCAAGACTAGGACGGGGGTCTAGCTACACCTTC.

This clonotype was observed a handful of times. The chain links TRBV20-1 to TRBJ1-5; D might be TRBD1 (5 bases). The CDR3 runs to 16 residues. The germline V gene encodes CDR1 DFQATT and CDR2 SNEGSKA (reference sequence). V was cut by 3 bases and J by 8 bases, with 23 bases left in between. The chain's CDR3 is CSARTAGTSGGEPQHF. The CDR3 DNA sequence: TGCAGTGCTAGGACCGCCGGGACTAGTGGCGGGGAGCCCCAGCATTTT.

This clonotype was seen only once. CDR3 DNA sequence: TGTGCCAGCAGTTACTCGCGGACAGGGGGCGGGAATACGCAGTATTTT. This gives the protein CASSYSRTGGGNTQYF. The chain couples TRBV6-6 to TRBJ2-3; TRBD1 aligns across 11 bases. The CDR3 extends over 16 amino acids. CDR1 MNHNY and CDR2 SVGAGI come from the germline V gene (reference sequence). The V segment lost 0 bases and the J segment 7 bases; nucleotides outside the gene matches: 6.

The J gene is TRBJ2-3, the V gene TRBV28; a weak D match, TRBD1 (8 bases). Trimming cost V 5 bases and J 3 bases, with 18 bases left between them. The CDR3 loop spans 16 amino acids. Looked up from germline, CDR1 is MDHEN and CDR2 is SYDVKM. In DNA form, the CDR3 reads TGTGCCAGCAGTGTCAACAGGGGGGGAGGGACAGATACGCAGTATTTT. Protein product: CASSVNRGGGTDTQYF.

This clonotype was seen a single time. V gene TRBV6-1 combines with J gene TRBJ1-1, with D unclear. The CDR3 has 15 amino acids. CDR1 is MNHNS, CDR2 SASEGT, per germline. V lost 7 bases and J lost 1, with 16 bases in between. CDR3 coding DNA: TGTGCCAGCATTAGAGAGAGGTTATGGAACACTGAAGCTTTCTTT. Its protein is CASIRERLWNTEAFF.